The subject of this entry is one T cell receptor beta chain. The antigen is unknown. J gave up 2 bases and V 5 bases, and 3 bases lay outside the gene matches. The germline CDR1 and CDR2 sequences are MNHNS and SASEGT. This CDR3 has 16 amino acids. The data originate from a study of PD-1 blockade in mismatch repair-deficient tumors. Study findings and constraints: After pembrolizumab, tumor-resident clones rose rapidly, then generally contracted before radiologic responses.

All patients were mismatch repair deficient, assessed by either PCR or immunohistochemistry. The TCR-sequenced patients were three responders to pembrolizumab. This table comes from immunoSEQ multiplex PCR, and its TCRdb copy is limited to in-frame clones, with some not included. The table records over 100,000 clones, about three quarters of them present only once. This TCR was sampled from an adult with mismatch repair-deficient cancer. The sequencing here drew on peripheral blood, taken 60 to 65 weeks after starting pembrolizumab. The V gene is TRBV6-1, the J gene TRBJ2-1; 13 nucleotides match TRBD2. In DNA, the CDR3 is TGTGCCAGCAGTCAAGGGACTAGCGGGGCCTACAATGAGCAGTTCTTC. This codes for CASSQGTSGAYNEQFF.